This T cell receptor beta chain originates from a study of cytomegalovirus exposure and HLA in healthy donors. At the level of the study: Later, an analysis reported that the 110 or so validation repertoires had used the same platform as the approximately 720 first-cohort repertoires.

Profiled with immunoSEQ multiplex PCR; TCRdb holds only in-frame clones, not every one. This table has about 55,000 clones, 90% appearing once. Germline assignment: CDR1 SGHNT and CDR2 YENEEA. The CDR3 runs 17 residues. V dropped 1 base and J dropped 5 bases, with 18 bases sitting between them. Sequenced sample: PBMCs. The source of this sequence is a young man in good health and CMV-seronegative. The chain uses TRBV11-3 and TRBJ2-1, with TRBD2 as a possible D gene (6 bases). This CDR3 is CASSLGSRFRGNNEQFF. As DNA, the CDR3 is TGTGCCAGCAGCTTAGGCTCCAGATTCCGGGGGAACAATGAGCAGTTCTTC. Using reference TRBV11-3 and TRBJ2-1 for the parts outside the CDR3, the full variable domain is EAGVVQSPRYKIIEKKQPVAFWCNPISGHNTLYWYLQNLGQGPELLIRYENEEAVDDSQLPKDRFSAERLKGVDSTLKIQPAELGDSAVYLCASSLGSRFRGNNEQFFGPGTRLTVL.